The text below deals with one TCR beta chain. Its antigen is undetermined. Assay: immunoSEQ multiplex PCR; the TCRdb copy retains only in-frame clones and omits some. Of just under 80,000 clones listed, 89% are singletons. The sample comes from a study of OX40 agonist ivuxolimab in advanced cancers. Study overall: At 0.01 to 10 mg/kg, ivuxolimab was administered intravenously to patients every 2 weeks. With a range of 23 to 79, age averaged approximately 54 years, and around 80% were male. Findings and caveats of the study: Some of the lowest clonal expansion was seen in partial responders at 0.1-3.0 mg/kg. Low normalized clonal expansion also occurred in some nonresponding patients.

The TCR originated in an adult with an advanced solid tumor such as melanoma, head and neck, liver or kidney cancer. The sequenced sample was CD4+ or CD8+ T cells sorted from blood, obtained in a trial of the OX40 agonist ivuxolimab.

CDR3 in DNA: TGTGCCAGCAGTGGCGACAGGGGCGGTGGCTACACCTTC. Residues: CASSGDRGGGYTF. The chain joins TRBV6-1 to TRBJ1-2, with 8 bases identical to TRBD1. V gave up 4 bases and J gave up 7 bases; unmatched junction bases: 5. The CDR3 consists of 13 residues. Germline V gives CDR1 MNHNS, CDR2 SASEGT.